This entry features one T cell receptor beta chain sequence. Its antigen is as yet unknown. The J segment lost 0 bases and the V segment lost 5 bases, leaving 5 bases of the junction unmatched. CDR1 and CDR2 (germline): SGHVS, FNYEAQ. The CDR3 runs 16 residues. The data originate from a study of identical twins. General study results and limits: In monozygotic twins, models underestimated the sharing of out-of-frame TCR alpha.

A template switching step contributed a universal primer site, while unique molecular identifiers were present in the cDNA. One entry per CDR3 protein, called by TCRdb with MiXCR from the 5' RACE reads. The sample contains approximately 210,000 distinct CDR3 sequences, 5% to 7% of which appear only once. This sample also appeared in a second study, on T cells expressing NK-cell markers. As that study records: Of CD8+ T cells, 1.0-7.0% belonged to dominant NKG2C+ clonotypes in several donors. Dominance of the CD3+CD56-NKG2C+ fraction by these clonotypes also held in a few donors.

The sequence was obtained from a woman between 18 and 29 years old in good health. V and J are TRBV7-6 and TRBJ2-7; 12 bases map to TRBD2. The source material was CD8+ T cells sorted from blood. In DNA form, the CDR3 reads TGTGCCAGCAGCCCCCGGACTAGCGGGGCCTCCTACGAGCAGTACTTC. Its translation: CASSPRTSGASYEQYF.